The 4 T cell receptor beta chains presented below share a single source sample, sequenced in a study of blood T cells in healthy people across ages. A J-beta primer mix and a sample-barcoded 5' primer were used in a second PCR of roughly 6 to 11 cycles. Each CDR3 protein gets one entry after TCRdb re-called the 5' RACE reads with MiXCR. The profile shows 650,000 to 1,000,000 distinct CDR3 sequences, 36% of them singletons. The sample consisted of blood. These receptors originate from a young man in good health.

The rearrangement joins TRBV20-1 to TRBJ1-6; tentative D call: TRBD1 (5 bases). Germline V gene data show CDR1 as DFQATT and CDR2 as SNEGSKA (reference sequence). V was trimmed by 0 bases and J by 11 bases, leaving 8 bases between them. The CDR3 contains 12 residues. CDR3 sequence (DNA): TGCAGTGCTAGAGAGGGGGGAACACCCCTCCACTTT. Translating gives CSAREGGTPLHF.

This clonotype was counted between two and nine times. V gene TRBV20-1 combines with J gene TRBJ2-1, with TRBD1 identical over 8 bases. Germline V gene lookup returns CDR1 DFQATT and CDR2 SNEGSKA (reference sequence). The V gene end was trimmed by 4 bases and the J gene end by 3 bases; junction bases not matched to a gene: 11. The CDR3 is made up of 16 amino acids. The CDR3 sequence is CSATPSDRANYNEQFF. The CDR3 bases are TGCAGTGCTACCCCCTCGGACAGGGCCAACTACAATGAGCAGTTCTTC.

CDR3 region: CASSLWLEGGRNQPQHF. The CDR3 DNA reads as TGTGCCAGCAGCTTATGGTTGGAGGGTGGTCGCAATCAGCCCCAGCATTTT. The chain couples TRBV7-2 to TRBJ1-5, with no clear D. The germline CDR1 and CDR2 sequences are SGHTA and FQGNSA. V lost 2 bases, J lost 2 bases, and 16 bases lay in between. CDR3 size: 17 residues. The full variable domain, with the rest looked up from reference TRBV7-2 and TRBJ1-5, is GAGVSQSPSNKVTEKGKDVELRCDPISGHTALYWYRQSLGQGLEFLIYFQGNSAPDKSGLPSDRFSAERTGGSVSTLTIQRTQQEDSAVYLCASSLWLEGGRNQPQHFGDGTRLSIL.

The J gene is TRBJ1-1, the V gene TRBV6-2 or TRBV6-3; 7 bases are a match to TRBD1. V lost 5 bases and J lost 1; bases outside the gene matches: 13. The CDR3 covers 17 residues. Germline lookup yields CDR1 MNHEY and CDR2 SVGEGT. The CDR3 DNA sequence: TGTGCCAGCAGTGCCGACAGGGACCCTTCGAGGAACACTGAAGCTTTCTTT. Protein sequence: CASSADRDPSRNTEAFF.